The 20 T cell receptor beta chains listed next were all sequenced from one sample in a study of control samples from healthy donors and cancer patients. Measured with immunoSEQ multiplex PCR; TCRdb has only the in-frame clones, and not every one. The sample contains about 140,000 clones, under 95% of which appear only once. The sample comprised blood. The receptors were sampled from a man younger than 30 in good health.

J is TRBJ2-5 and V is TRBV7-9; D is possibly TRBD1 (6 bases). Germline V gene sequence: CDR1 SEHNR, CDR2 FQNEAQ (reference sequence). CDR3 length equals 12 residues. The V gene lost 6 bases and the J gene lost 5 bases, with 10 bases spanning the gap. Here the CDR3 DNA reads TGTGCCAGCAGGGCAGGGGAGGAGACCCAGTACTTC. Translation gives CASRAGEETQYF.

This clone appeared a single time. The chain couples TRBV20-1 to TRBJ1-1; possibly TRBD1 for D (5 bases). The length of the CDR3 is 11 residues. CDR1 is DFQATT and CDR2 is SNEGSKA in the germline V gene (reference sequence). The V and J ends lost 5 bases and 12 bases respectively, with 16 bases between them. DNA for the CDR3: TGCAGTGCTCCCCGGGACTCCGGAACTTTCTTT. This gives the protein CSAPRDSGTFF.

The sample holds one count of this clone. The V call is TRBV4-1, the J call TRBJ1-5; no definite D call. Germline-derived CDR1 and CDR2 are MGHRA and YSYEKL. Trimming stripped 0 bases from V and 5 bases from J, with 11 bases between. The CDR3 covers 15 residues. CDR3 nucleotide sequence: TGCGCCAGCAGCCAAGATATGGGAGAGGATCAGCCCCAGCATTTT. Its translation: CASSQDMGEDQPQHF.

As DNA, the CDR3 is TGTGCCAGCCAGACAGAGGCGCGGGAGCAGTACTTC. This translates into CASQTEAREQYF. V usage is TRBV6-5 and J usage is TRBJ2-7; perhaps TRBD1 as D (5 bases). The CDR3 sequence is 12 residues long. Trimming stripped 8 bases from V and 7 bases from J, with 15 bases between. Germline V CDR1 and CDR2: MNHEY, SVGAGI.

This clone was found once. The chain couples TRBV24-1 to TRBJ2-1; TRBD1 matches 10 bases. Germline CDR1 and CDR2: KGHDR and SFDVKD. Trimming removed 3 bases from V and 0 bases from J; junction bases left unmatched: 7. The CDR3 extends over 18 amino acids. CDR3 nucleotides: TGTGCCACCAGTGATCCTGGGACAGGGGCTAGCTCCTACAATGAGCAGTTCTTC. Amino acids: CATSDPGTGASSYNEQFF.

This rearrangement joins TRBV5-5 to TRBJ2-3; D possibly corresponds to TRBD2 (7 bases). CDR1 is SGHKS, CDR2 YYEKEE, per germline (reference sequence). The germline V and J ends were trimmed by 0 bases and 5 bases, with 19 bases remaining between them. The CDR3 runs 17 residues. The CDR3 DNA is TGTGCCAGCAGCTTGGGACCCGGGGGGCCTTTAGTAGATACGCAGTATTTT. Encoded protein: CASSLGPGGPLVDTQYF.

The chain joins TRBV3-1 (or the pseudogene TRBV3-2) to TRBJ2-5; possible D gene TRBD1, 5 bases. CDR1 is LGHDT and CDR2 is YNNKEL in the germline V gene (reference sequence). The germline V and J ends were trimmed by 2 bases and 5 bases, with 18 bases remaining between them. The CDR3 extends over 16 amino acids. CDR3 sequence: CASSQRLLGDGETQYF. The CDR3 DNA sequence: TGTGCCAGCAGCCAAAGATTGCTAGGGGATGGGGAGACCCAGTACTTC.

The chain uses TRBV5-5 and TRBJ1-6; D is unresolved. The CDR3 runs to 16 residues. The V end lost 2 bases, the J end lost 3 bases, and 12 bases lay between the germline ends. Germline lookup yields CDR1 SGHKS and CDR2 YYEKEE (reference sequence). The CDR3 DNA sequence: TGTGCCAGCAGCTTATGGGAGAACGGCTATAATTCACCCCTCCACTTT. This encodes CASSLWENGYNSPLHF.

This chain uses TRBV4-3 with TRBJ2-3, with 7 bases identical to TRBD2. Trimming removed 4 bases from V and 4 bases from J; junction bases left unmatched: 11. The CDR3 is 16 amino acids. The germline gives CDR1 LGHNA, CDR2 YSLEER. CDR3 sequence reads: CASSLRGGDSADTQYF. Written as DNA, the CDR3 is TGCGCCAGCAGCCTCCGGGGAGGGGATTCAGCAGATACGCAGTATTTT.

The chain has TRBV19 and TRBJ2-7, with 7 nucleotides matching TRBD1. Germline V lookup: CDR1 LNHDA, CDR2 SQIVND (reference sequence). CDR3 length: 13 amino acids. V shed 5 bases and J 2 bases; nucleotides not matched to a gene: 3. The CDR3 loop is CASSLQGTYEQYF. As DNA, the CDR3 is TGTGCCAGTAGTTTACAGGGGACCTACGAGCAGTACTTC.

The chain joins TRBV28 to TRBJ1-1; 7 nucleotides match TRBD1. In germline, CDR1 is MDHEN, CDR2 SYDVKM. The V gene end was trimmed by 4 bases and the J gene end by 1 base; junction bases not matched to a gene: 6. The CDR3 length is 15 residues. The CDR3 DNA is TGTGCCAGCAGTTCCACAGACAGGGCGAACACTGAAGCTTTCTTT. Its translation: CASSSTDRANTEAFF.

This chain uses TRBV28 with TRBJ1-5, with D uncertain. The CDR3 consists of 15 residues. Germline V gene sequence: CDR1 MDHEN, CDR2 SYDVKM. Trimming removed 4 bases at V and 0 bases at J, with 10 bases between. The CDR3 DNA reads as TGTGCCAGCAGTTCGAGCTTGGTTAGCAATCAGCCCCAGCATTTT. This encodes CASSSSLVSNQPQHF.

The V gene is TRBV28, the J gene TRBJ1-3; possible D gene TRBD1, 5 bases. V lost 3 bases to trimming and J lost 2 bases, with 14 bases between them. This CDR3 has 16 residues. The germline CDR1 and CDR2 sequences are MDHEN and SYDVKM. CDR3 DNA: TGTGCCAGCAGTTTCGTAGGGGCTGAGGCTGGAAACACCATATATTTT. This translates into CASSFVGAEAGNTIYF.

The chain combines TRBV10-2 with TRBJ2-5, with D possibly TRBD2 on 6 matching bases. Germline lookup yields CDR1 WSHSY and CDR2 SAAADI. The CDR3 length is 11 residues. Trimming pared 9 bases from V and 4 bases from J, leaving 9 bases between. CDR3: CASGSGETQYF. The CDR3 coding sequence is TGCGCCAGTGGTAGCGGAGAGACCCAGTACTTC.

This sequence joins TRBV13 and TRBJ1-4; the match to TRBD1 covers 7 bases. The trim removed 5 bases at V and 2 bases at J, leaving 11 bases unmatched. The germline CDR1 and CDR2 sequences are PRHDT and FYEKMQ (reference sequence). CDR3 length: 17 amino acids. CDR3 DNA: TGTGCCAGCAGCCGAAAATCACAGGGGAAGACTAATGAAAAACTGTTTTTT. Protein product: CASSRKSQGKTNEKLFF.

This chain joins TRBV5-1 and TRBJ2-1; 12 bases are shared with TRBD2. This CDR3 is built from 15 residues. The germline V gene encodes CDR1 SGHRS and CDR2 YFSETQ. V lost 4 bases and J lost 4; bases outside the gene matches: 3. This chain's CDR3 is CASSVTSGGYNEQFF. The CDR3 DNA reads as TGCGCCAGCAGCGTCACTAGCGGGGGGTACAATGAGCAGTTCTTC.

The J gene is TRBJ2-2, the V gene TRBV24-1, with 11 bases fitting TRBD1. This CDR3 is built from 14 residues. Losses at the gene ends were 10 bases for V and 5 bases for J; bases not matched to a gene: 5. CDR1 is KGHDR and CDR2 is SFDVKD in the germline V gene. DNA of the CDR3: TGTGCCACTGGGGGGGACAGGGGGACCGGGGAGCTGTTTTTT. Its protein product is CATGGDRGTGELFF.

V is TRBV11-2 and J is TRBJ1-1, with a tentative D call TRBD1 (6 bases). This CDR3 has 17 residues. The V end was cut by 1 base, the J end by 0 bases, with 15 bases between. In germline, CDR1 is SGHAT, CDR2 FQNNGV. Written as DNA, the CDR3 is TGTGCCAGCAGCTTAGGCTCGGACAGAGCCATGAACACTGAAGCTTTCTTT. This gives the protein CASSLGSDRAMNTEAFF. The complete variable domain, with remaining parts taken from reference TRBV11-2 and TRBJ1-1, reads EAGVAQSPRYKIIEKRQSVAFWCNPISGHATLYWYQQILGQGPKLLIQFQNNGVVDDSQLPKDRFSAERLKGVDSTLKIQPAKLEDSAVYLCASSLGSDRAMNTEAFFGQGTRLTVV.

This chain joins TRBV7-9 and TRBJ1-5; D may be TRBD1 (6 bases). Germline assignment: CDR1 SEHNR and CDR2 FQNEAQ (reference sequence). The CDR3 runs 14 residues. The germline V and J ends were trimmed by 6 bases and 0 bases, with 9 bases remaining between them. The CDR3: CASRPDSSNQPQHF. DNA for the CDR3: TGTGCCAGCAGACCGGACAGTAGCAATCAGCCCCAGCATTTT.

The V call is TRBV5-1, the J call TRBJ2-2; D ambiguous. The CDR3 contains 15 residues. Deletions cut 0 bases from V and 8 bases from J, with 14 bases between. Germline-derived CDR1 and CDR2 are SGHRS and YFSETQ. This chain's CDR3 is CASSLAGRMTGELFF. CDR3 nucleotides: TGCGCCAGCAGCTTGGCCGGTAGAATGACAGGGGAGCTGTTTTTT.